Shown below are 18 T cell receptor beta chains from a single sample sequenced in a study of blood T cell repertoires in COVID-19. Data came from immunoSEQ multiplex PCR; TCRdb stores just in-frame clones and leaves some out. The sample records about 480,000 clones, 75% to 90% being singletons. Material for sequencing was peripheral blood. The receptors originated from a man aged 18 to 29 with COVID-19, enrolled during active disease.

The gene calls are TRBV19 and TRBJ2-1; D not certain. The germline CDR1 and CDR2 sequences are LNHDA and SQIVND (reference sequence). V dropped 0 bases and J dropped 9 bases, with 9 bases sitting between them. This CDR3 comprises 13 residues. CDR3: CASSIDLRFEQFF. The DNA of the CDR3 is TGTGCCAGTAGTATAGATCTGAGGTTTGAGCAGTTCTTC.

The chain carries TRBV18 and TRBJ2-3; D ambiguous. The V gene's germline CDR1 is KGHSH and CDR2 LQKENI. The V end lost 1 base, the J end lost 0 bases, and 5 bases lay between the germline ends. The CDR3 consists of 14 residues. The CDR3 here is CASSPQSSTDTQYF. CDR3 DNA: TGTGCCAGCTCACCACAATCTAGCACAGATACGCAGTATTTT.

The rearrangement joins TRBV6-5 to TRBJ2-7, with 12 bases that match TRBD2. V gave up 6 bases and J gave up 3 bases; unmatched junction bases: 3. CDR3 length: 14 residues. Germline V lookup: CDR1 MNHEY, CDR2 SVGAGI. The CDR3 coding sequence is TGTGCCAGCAGGAAGACTAGCGGGAGCTACGAGCAGTACTTC. Amino acid sequence: CASRKTSGSYEQYF.

The genes are TRBV3-1 (or the pseudogene TRBV3-2) and TRBJ2-3, with TRBD1 as a possible D gene (5 bases). CDR3 length: 15 amino acids. V lost 1 base and J lost 5, with 13 bases in between. Germline V gene sequence: CDR1 LGHDT, CDR2 YNNKEL (reference sequence). The CDR3 spells CASSQAWLGVDTQYF. CDR3 DNA sequence: TGTGCCAGCAGCCAAGCTTGGCTAGGGGTAGATACGCAGTATTTT.

V and J are TRBV2 and TRBJ2-5; 14 nucleotides line up with TRBD2. The CDR3 is 20 residues long. The ends lost 7 bases at V and 0 bases at J; junction bases unmatched: 16. Germline V gene sequence: CDR1 SNHLY, CDR2 FYNNEI. CDR3 protein: CASTLVPGTSGSEYQETQYF. The DNA of the CDR3 is TGTGCCAGCACTCTTGTTCCCGGGACTAGCGGGAGTGAGTACCAAGAGACCCAGTACTTC.

The chain is built from TRBV2 and TRBJ2-7, with 7 nucleotides matching TRBD1. V dropped 5 bases and J dropped 3; count of bases not matched to a gene: 7. Per germline, CDR1 SNHLY and CDR2 FYNNEI. The CDR3 runs 14 residues. CDR3 coding DNA: TGTGCCAGCAGTCCGGTAGGGGGCGGCTACGAGCAGTACTTC. Translation gives CASSPVGGGYEQYF.

This clone was observed a few times. V is TRBV6-5 and J is TRBJ2-2; D might be TRBD2 (5 bases). Germline V gives CDR1 MNHEY, CDR2 SVGAGI. Trimming removed 6 bases at V and 5 bases at J, with 16 bases between. The CDR3 runs to 15 residues. CDR3 in amino acids: CASSLRWRGTGELFF. The CDR3 nucleotides read TGTGCCAGCAGCCTTAGATGGAGAGGGACCGGGGAGCTGTTTTTT.

The V call is TRBV7-9, the J call TRBJ1-4, with a tentative D call TRBD1 (5 bases). Trimming cost V 5 bases and J 2 bases, with 12 bases left between them. CDR1 is SEHNR and CDR2 is FQNEAQ in the germline V gene (reference sequence). The CDR3 runs to 15 residues. CDR3 nucleotides: TGTGCCAGCAGCGGGGCAGAAGCCACTAATGAAAAACTGTTTTTT. It codes for CASSGAEATNEKLFF.

The rearrangement joins TRBV6-5 to TRBJ2-1, with D possibly matching TRBD2 (7 bases). The V gene's germline CDR1 is MNHEY and CDR2 SVGAGI. This CDR3 spans 13 amino acids. Between the trimmed V and J ends, which lost 8 bases and 2 bases, there was a span of 10 bases. The CDR3: CASGRGTYNEQFF. CDR3 bases: TGTGCCAGCGGGAGGGGGACCTACAATGAGCAGTTCTTC.

DNA of the CDR3: TGTGCCAGCAGCCCGGGACAGACTGAAGCTTTCTTT. This sequence encodes CASSPGQTEAFF. This sequence joins TRBV5-4 and TRBJ1-1; TRBD1 aligns across 7 bases. The CDR3 totals 12 residues. Losses at the gene ends were 4 bases for V and 5 bases for J; bases not matched to a gene: 2. Germline CDR1 is SGHNT and CDR2 is YYREEE (reference sequence).

The chain has TRBV12-3 or TRBV12-4 and TRBJ1-6, with 7 bases lining up with TRBD1. There are 13 residues in the CDR3. V lost 6 bases, J lost 5 bases, and 1 base stayed unmatched. CDR3 DNA sequence: TGTGCCAGCAGGGACAGGAATAATTCACCCCTCCACTTT. The encoded protein is CASRDRNNSPLHF.

The gene calls are TRBV6-1 and TRBJ1-6; tentative D call: TRBD1 (6 bases). Germline CDR1 MNHNS, CDR2 SASEGT. The CDR3 is 17 residues long. V lost 8 bases and J 4 bases, leaving 21 bases between the germline ends. The CDR3 region has the DNA TGTGCCAGCGGGGAAGAGATAGACAGGCCATATAATTCACCCCTCCACTTT. Amino acid sequence: CASGEEIDRPYNSPLHF.

The CDR3 sequence: CASSQSVTDTQYF. The CDR3 nucleotides are TGTGCCAGCAGCCAATCGGTCACAGATACGCAGTATTTT. The V call is TRBV5-5, the J call TRBJ2-3; no reliable D call. Germline lookup yields CDR1 SGHKS and CDR2 YYEKEE (reference sequence). CDR3 length: 13 amino acids. Between the trimmed V and J ends, which lost 4 bases and 2 bases, there was a span of 8 bases.

This chain joins TRBV3-1 (or the pseudogene TRBV3-2) and TRBJ2-1; D unclear. This CDR3 comprises 13 residues. The germline V gene has CDR1 LGHDT and CDR2 YNNKEL (reference sequence). Between the trimmed V and J ends, which lost 4 bases and 9 bases, there was a span of 13 bases. The CDR3 sequence is CASSPYHSSEQFF. The CDR3 bases are TGTGCCAGCAGCCCGTATCACTCATCTGAGCAGTTCTTC.

V and J are TRBV19 and TRBJ2-1, with 9 bases identical to TRBD2. In germline, CDR1 is LNHDA, CDR2 SQIVND (reference sequence). This CDR3 is 22 amino acids long. The trim removed 0 bases at V and 0 bases at J, leaving 18 bases unmatched. As DNA, the CDR3 is TGTGCCAGTAGTATAGAAAGGGGAGTAAGCGGGAGGCACTCAAGCTCCTACAATGAGCAGTTCTTC. Residues: CASSIERGVSGRHSSSYNEQFF.

V and J are TRBV6-5 and TRBJ2-3; 8 bases match TRBD2. Germline V gives CDR1 MNHEY, CDR2 SVGAGI. This CDR3 region has 15 residues. V shed 4 bases, J shed 2 bases, and the junction held 5 bases outside the gene matches. CDR3 sequence: CASSWSGGLTDTQYF. In DNA, the CDR3 is TGTGCCAGCAGTTGGAGCGGGGGCCTCACAGATACGCAGTATTTT.

The chain joins TRBV6-1 to TRBJ2-7, with D possibly TRBD2 on 6 matching bases. V shed 1 base and J shed 5 bases, with 18 bases lying between them. Germline V gene sequence: CDR1 MNHNS, CDR2 SASEGT. This CDR3 spans 16 amino acids. In DNA, the CDR3 is TGTGCCAGCAGTGAAGGGGCGGGATCGAGGGTCCACGAGCAGTACTTC. Translation: CASSEGAGSRVHEQYF.

The chain recombines TRBV5-1 with TRBJ1-1; possible D gene TRBD1, 6 bases. This CDR3 has 13 amino acids. The V end lost 2 bases, the J end lost 7 bases, and 12 bases lay between the germline ends. CDR1 is SGHRS and CDR2 is YFSETQ in the germline V gene. CDR3 sequence reads: CASSLRKDSEAFF. The CDR3 bases are TGCGCCAGCAGCTTAAGAAAGGACAGTGAAGCTTTCTTT.